This T cell receptor (beta chain) was identified in a study of blood T cell repertoires in COVID-19. The table came from immunoSEQ multiplex PCR; TCRdb's copy has only in-frame clones and leaves some out. Among around 300,000 clones, less than 85% were seen once, and the ten largest hold about 2.3%. CDR3 length equals 15 residues. Germline CDR1 is ENHRY and CDR2 is SYGVKD. Unmatched junction bases numbered 8, after V lost 8 bases and J lost 1 base. Sequenced material: PBMCs or T cells enriched from blood (not recorded which). This receptor was taken from a woman aged 50 to 65 who had recovered from COVID-19. The chain carries TRBV10-3 and TRBJ2-3; 8 positions agree with TRBD2. For the CDR3, the DNA is TGTGCCATCTCGGGACTAGGATTAGGCACAGATACGCAGTATTTT. Its protein is CAISGLGLGTDTQYF.